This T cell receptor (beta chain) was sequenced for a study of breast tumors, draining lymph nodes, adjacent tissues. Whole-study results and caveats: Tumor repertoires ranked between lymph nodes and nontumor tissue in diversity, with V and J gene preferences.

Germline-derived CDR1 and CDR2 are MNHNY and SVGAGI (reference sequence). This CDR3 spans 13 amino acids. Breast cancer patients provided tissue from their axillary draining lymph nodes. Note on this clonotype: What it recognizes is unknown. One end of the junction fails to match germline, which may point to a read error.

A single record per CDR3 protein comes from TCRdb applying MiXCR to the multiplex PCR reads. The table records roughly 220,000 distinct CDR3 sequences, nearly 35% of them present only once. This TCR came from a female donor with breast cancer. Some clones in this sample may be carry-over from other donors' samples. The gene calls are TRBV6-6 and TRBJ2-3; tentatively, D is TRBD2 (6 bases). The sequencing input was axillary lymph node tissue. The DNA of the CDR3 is TGTGCCAGCAGTCACTCTGCGGGGAATACGCAGTATTTT. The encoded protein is CASSHSAGNTQYF.